The source of this T cell receptor beta chain is a study of regulatory T cells in long-lasting Graves disease. Combining iRepertoire HTBI primers with Arm-PCR of CDR3 regions, the authors built TCR beta libraries. From the multiplex PCR reads, TCRdb called clonotypes with MiXCR, one entry per CDR3 protein. The sample contains 400,000 to 450,000 distinct CDR3 sequences, roughly 15% of which appear only once. Germline assignment: CDR1 MDHEN and CDR2 SYDVKM. V lost 2 bases and J lost 6, with 14 bases in between. The CDR3 consists of 15 residues. The table lists this clonotype with many counts. Time point defined: newly diagnosed GD, antithyroid drugs for less than 3 months. PBMC RNA was the source of the TCR library. By American Thyroid Association guidelines, Graves' disease was diagnosed in the cohort. This sample also appeared in a second study, on T cells in Graves' hyperthyroidism and ophthalmopathy. From that second work: Pregnant or lactating patients were excluded, as were those with uncontrolled infection or other autoimmune disease. Most clonotypes expanded in the thyroid (above 0.001) were also present in blood.

The chain has TRBV28 and TRBJ2-1; TRBD1 might be the D (6 bases). This specimen was peripheral blood mononuclear cells (PBMCs), taken at new diagnosis, from a patient treated with antithyroid drugs. The sequence came from a woman aged 25 to 45 with Graves disease. CDR3 in DNA: TGTGCCAGCAGTTTAAGGCAGTTGACAGGCAATGAGCAGTTCTTC. Encoded protein: CASSLRQLTGNEQFF.